This entry lists 2 T cell receptor beta chains sequenced from one sample in a study of OX40 agonist ivuxolimab in advanced cancers. Using immunoSEQ multiplex PCR, the repertoire was profiled, and TCRdb retains in-frame clones only, with some absent. The sample yields roughly 86,000 clones, roughly 92% seen once. The sample here was CD4+ or CD8+ T cells sorted from blood, taken in a trial of the OX40 agonist ivuxolimab. The receptors come from an adult with an advanced solid tumor such as melanoma, head and neck, liver or kidney cancer.

The chain has TRBV7-9 and TRBJ2-5, with 7 bases identical to TRBD1. Losses at the gene ends were 1 base for V and 4 bases for J; bases not matched to a gene: 0. Germline V CDR1 and CDR2: SEHNR, FQNEAQ (reference sequence). The length of the CDR3 is 13 residues. The CDR3 DNA is TGTGCCAGCAGCTTAGACAGGGGAGAGACCCAGTACTTC. This sequence encodes CASSLDRGETQYF.

This clone occurred a few times. J is TRBJ2-2 and V is TRBV7-3, with 10 bases aligning to TRBD1. There are 15 residues in the CDR3. Germline V gene sequence: CDR1 SGHTA, CDR2 FQGTGA. V trimming: 5 bases; J trimming: 3 bases; junction bases outside the gene matches: 3. The CDR3 region has the DNA TGTGCCAGCAGCGACGGGACAGGGGACACCGGGGAGCTGTTTTTT. Amino acid sequence: CASSDGTGDTGELFF.